The 30 T cell receptor beta chains listed next were all sequenced from one sample in a study of shared clonotypes between healthy human individuals. TCRdb keeps only in-frame clones here, not all; method: immunoSEQ multiplex PCR. The repertoire consists of approximately 1,000,000 clones, with around 78% occurring once and the leading ten covering approximately 0.5%. The sequenced sample consisted of memory CD4+ T cells from PBMCs. Subset: CD45RA-negative fraction. The receptors stem from a man aged 18 to 35 in good health. Some clones in this sample may be carry-over from other donors' samples.

This rearrangement joins TRBV6-1 to TRBJ2-5, with TRBD1 identical over 7 bases. Unmatched junction bases numbered 8, after V lost 8 bases and J lost 2 bases. This CDR3 region has 14 residues. Germline lookup yields CDR1 MNHNS and CDR2 SASEGT. The CDR3 is CASGRDRTQETQYF. In DNA form, the CDR3 reads TGTGCCAGCGGAAGGGACAGAACACAAGAGACCCAGTACTTC.

The chain couples TRBV15 to TRBJ2-2, with 9 bases lining up with TRBD2. Germline V gives CDR1 LNHNV, CDR2 YYDKDF (reference sequence). The CDR3 length is 16 residues. V dropped 6 bases and J dropped 2; count of bases not matched to a gene: 7. The CDR3 here is CATSTLAGFNTGELFF. The CDR3 coding sequence is TGTGCCACCAGTACCCTAGCGGGATTTAACACCGGGGAGCTGTTTTTT.

This clone was seen only once. The chain couples TRBV9 to TRBJ2-7, with 10 bases fitting TRBD2. The CDR3 loop spans 14 amino acids. The V and J ends lost 3 bases and 5 bases, in that order; junction bases with no gene match: 5. The V gene's germline CDR1 is SGDLS and CDR2 YYNGEE. The CDR3: CASSASGRVDEQYF. The CDR3 bases are TGTGCCAGCAGCGCGAGCGGGAGGGTCGACGAGCAGTACTTC.

Worth noting for this clone: Within the sample, other DNA sequences also encode this same CDR3. V is TRBV11-2 and J is TRBJ2-5; D tentatively reads TRBD1 or TRBD2 (6 bases each). The V and J ends lost 5 bases and 4 bases respectively, with 11 bases between them. The CDR3 contains 13 residues. Germline CDR1 reads SGHAT; CDR2 reads FQNNGV. CDR3 sequence: CASSPRGRETQYF. CDR3 DNA sequence: TGTGCCAGCAGCCCCCGGGGGCGAGAGACCCAGTACTTC.

J is TRBJ1-3 and V is TRBV28; weak D call: TRBD1 (5 bases). V was trimmed by 5 bases and J by 2 bases, leaving 13 bases between them. Germline values: CDR1 MDHEN, CDR2 SYDVKM. The CDR3 spans 15 residues. The CDR3 region is CASSATRGTGNTIYF. The DNA for the CDR3 is TGTGCCAGCAGTGCCACAAGGGGTACTGGAAACACCATATATTTT.

This chain joins TRBV18 and TRBJ1-1; 10 bases line up with TRBD1. The CDR3 is 14 residues long. The J segment lost 7 bases and the V segment lost 5 bases, leaving 7 bases of the junction unmatched. Germline V gene data show CDR1 as KGHSH and CDR2 as LQKENI. CDR3 loop: CASSDGDRGLEAFF. The CDR3 bases are TGTGCCAGCTCAGATGGGGACAGGGGCCTTGAAGCTTTCTTT.

The rearrangement uses TRBV7-8 and TRBJ1-5, with D tentatively TRBD1 (5 bases). Between the trimmed V and J ends, which lost 4 bases and 7 bases, there was a span of 14 bases. The CDR3 has 14 amino acids. Germline V gene sequence: CDR1 SGHVS, CDR2 FQNEAQ. Written as DNA, the CDR3 is TGTGCCAGCAGCTCCGGCAGGGTCGAACAGCCCCAGCATTTT. Translating it yields CASSSGRVEQPQHF.

This clone was seen once. This rearrangement joins TRBV28 to TRBJ2-4; D unclear. The CDR3 sequence is 14 residues long. Germline V gene data show CDR1 as MDHEN and CDR2 as SYDVKM. Deletions cut 6 bases from V and 0 bases from J, with 9 bases between. The CDR3 is CASSSGGAKNIQYF. The CDR3, as DNA: TGTGCCAGCAGCTCTGGCGGAGCCAAAAACATTCAGTACTTC. The complete variable domain, with remaining parts taken from reference TRBV28 and TRBJ2-4, reads DVKVTQSSRYLVKRTGEKVFLECVQDMDHENMFWYRQDPGLGLRLIYFSYDVKMKEKGDIPEGYSVSREKKERFSLILESASTNQTSMYLCASSSGGAKNIQYFGAGTRLSVL.

The V gene is TRBV2, the J gene TRBJ1-1; D uncertain. Trimming took 7 bases from V and 3 from J, leaving 12 bases between them. CDR1 is SNHLY, CDR2 FYNNEI, per germline. The CDR3 spans 13 residues. The CDR3 protein is CASIPTRDTEAFF. The CDR3 coding sequence is TGTGCCAGCATTCCAACCCGGGACACTGAAGCTTTCTTT.

This chain uses TRBV5-6 with TRBJ2-7, with D possibly being TRBD1 (6 bases). V was cut by 0 bases and J by 3 bases, with 16 bases left in between. The CDR3 totals 16 residues. Germline loops: CDR1 SGHDT, CDR2 YYEEEE. This CDR3 is CASSLEGRGNYYEQYF. The CDR3 bases are TGTGCCAGCAGCTTGGAGGGCAGGGGAAATTACTACGAGCAGTACTTC.

CDR3 sequence (DNA): TGTGCCACCAGCAGAACCCGAGGGCCGCGGACTGCCGTCTACGAGCAGTACTTC. This encodes CATSRTRGPRTAVYEQYF. V is TRBV15 and J is TRBJ2-7, with D tentatively TRBD2 (5 bases). Germline V gene data show CDR1 as LNHNV and CDR2 as YYDKDF (reference sequence). The CDR3 loop spans 18 amino acids. The V end was cut by 2 bases, the J end by 3 bases, with 23 bases between.

The chain has TRBV19 and TRBJ1-3; 8 nucleotides agree with TRBD1. Germline V CDR1 and CDR2: LNHDA, SQIVND (reference sequence). The V gene end was trimmed by 3 bases and the J gene end by 0 bases; junction bases not matched to a gene: 7. CDR3 length: 17 amino acids. This CDR3 reads CASSILGTGLSGNTIYF. The CDR3 DNA sequence: TGTGCCAGTAGTATCCTGGGGACAGGTCTCTCTGGAAACACCATATATTTT. Full variable domain (outside the CDR3, taken from reference TRBV19 and TRBJ1-3): DGGITQSPKYLFRKEGQNVTLSCEQNLNHDAMYWYRQDPGQGLRLIYYSQIVNDFQKGDIAEGYSVSREKKESFPLTVTSAQKNPTAFYLCASSILGTGLSGNTIYFGEGSWLTVV.

The chain joins TRBV30 to TRBJ1-2; D call uncertain. The germline CDR1 and CDR2 sequences are GTSNPN and SVGIG (reference sequence). This CDR3 contains 12 residues. V was shortened by 2 bases and J by 4 bases, with 8 bases between the two germline ends. CDR3 DNA: TGTGCCTGGAGTCTTCACTCCTATGGCTACACCTTC. As protein: CAWSLHSYGYTF.

CDR3 nucleotides: TGTGCCAGTACCTCACTAGGACTAGCGGGAGGTGAGCAGTTCTTC. Protein product: CASTSLGLAGGEQFF. The rearrangement uses TRBV19 and TRBJ2-1, with 14 bases that match TRBD2. Germline assignment: CDR1 LNHDA and CDR2 SQIVND (reference sequence). The CDR3 sequence is 15 residues long. Losses at the gene ends were 7 bases for V and 9 bases for J; bases not matched to a gene: 8.

V and J are TRBV7-9 and TRBJ2-7, with 9 positions matching TRBD1. J was trimmed by 13 bases and V by 5 bases; bases with no gene match: 21. The CDR3 extends over 16 amino acids. Germline CDR1 and CDR2: SEHNR and FQNEAQ (reference sequence). CDR3 amino acids: CASSRDIGQGTPKGYF. DNA of the CDR3: TGTGCCAGCAGCCGAGACATCGGACAGGGGACCCCCAAGGGATACTTC. Supplemented by reference TRBV7-9 and TRBJ2-7, the full variable domain reads DTGVSQNPRHKITKRGQNVTFRCDPISEHNRLYWYRQTLGQGPEFLTYFQNEAQLEKSRLLSDRFSAERPKGSFSTLEIQRTEQGDSAMYLCASSRDIGQGTPKGYFGPGTRLTVT.

In DNA, the CDR3 is TGTGCCAGCAGCGGTACAGGGAGGGGGCTACAAGAGACCCAGTACTTC. Its protein product is CASSGTGRGLQETQYF. V is TRBV7-9 and J is TRBJ2-5; possibly TRBD1 or TRBD2 for D (7 bases each). This CDR3 spans 16 amino acids. CDR1 SEHNR and CDR2 FQNEAQ come from the germline V gene (reference sequence). V gave up 5 bases and J gave up 2 bases, with 18 bases separating them.

This chain joins TRBV19 and TRBJ2-1, with no clear D. Trimming removed 4 bases at V and 0 bases at J, with 7 bases between. This CDR3 region has 14 residues. Germline V gene lookup returns CDR1 LNHDA and CDR2 SQIVND (reference sequence). CDR3 sequence (DNA): TGTGCCAGTAGTAACCGCCACTCCTACAATGAGCAGTTCTTC. Residues: CASSNRHSYNEQFF.

This clone appeared a single time. The rearrangement links TRBV29-1 to TRBJ2-7, with D possibly being TRBD1 (6 bases). The CDR3 spans 13 residues. Germline V gives CDR1 SQVTM, CDR2 ANQGSEA. V was trimmed by 6 bases and J by 6 bases, leaving 18 bases between them. CDR3 protein: CSVGHSNFGEQYF. DNA for the CDR3: TGCAGCGTGGGACATTCGAATTTCGGCGAGCAGTACTTC.

This clone was observed a single time. The chain uses TRBV5-4 and TRBJ1-5; D remains unclear. The V end lost 4 bases, the J end lost 3 bases, and 11 bases lay between the germline ends. The CDR3 is 14 residues long. CDR1 is SGHNT, CDR2 YYREEE, per germline (reference sequence). The CDR3 sequence: CASSPSPSNQPQHF. The CDR3 nucleotides read TGTGCCAGCAGCCCTAGCCCATCCAATCAGCCCCAGCATTTT.

The V call is TRBV30, the J call TRBJ1-2, with 7 nucleotides matching TRBD1. From germline, CDR1 is GTSNPN and CDR2 SVGIG (reference sequence). With 4 bases clipped from V and 5 bases from J, the junction kept 4 bases outside the gene matches. The CDR3 runs to 12 residues. The CDR3 region has the DNA TGTGCCTGGAAGGGGGCCTCTTATGGCTACACCTTC. Translating it yields CAWKGASYGYTF.

V gene TRBV5-4 combines with J gene TRBJ2-1; maybe TRBD2 (6 bases). The CDR3 has 15 amino acids. V lost 1 base, J lost 2 bases, and 10 bases lay in between. CDR1 and CDR2 from the germline V gene are SGHNT and YYREEE (reference sequence). The CDR3 loop reads CASSLRREPYNEQFF. The CDR3 region has the DNA TGTGCCAGCAGCTTGAGGAGGGAGCCCTACAATGAGCAGTTCTTC.

The chain couples TRBV9 to TRBJ1-4; the match to TRBD1 covers 9 bases. Looked up from germline, CDR1 is SGDLS and CDR2 is YYNGEE. CDR3 length equals 15 residues. Trimming removed 0 bases from V and 7 bases from J; junction bases left unmatched: 4. This chain's CDR3 is CASSVETGGGEKLFF. In nucleotides, the CDR3 is TGTGCCAGCAGCGTAGAGACAGGGGGAGGTGAAAAACTGTTTTTT.

This chain connects TRBV28 to TRBJ1-1; 9 bases line up with TRBD1. Germline assignment: CDR1 MDHEN and CDR2 SYDVKM. This CDR3 is built from 13 residues. V was clipped by 6 bases and J by 4 bases; unmatched bases: 3. The CDR3 DNA reads as TGTGCCAGCAGGTGGACAGGGGCCACTGAAGCTTTCTTT. It yields the protein CASRWTGATEAFF.

V gene TRBV7-7 combines with J gene TRBJ2-5; D is possibly TRBD1 or TRBD2 (5 bases each). V dropped 2 bases and J dropped 4 bases, with 11 bases sitting between them. The CDR3 length is 14 residues. Germline V CDR1 and CDR2: SSHAT, FNYEAQ (reference sequence). The CDR3 DNA reads TGTGCCAGCAGCTTAAACCCTGGGGGAGAGACCCAGTACTTC. Protein product: CASSLNPGGETQYF.

This clone was counted a single time. This chain links TRBV2 with TRBJ1-4, with D hard to call. Germline V gene lookup returns CDR1 SNHLY and CDR2 FYNNEI. The CDR3 contains 14 residues. V gave up 6 bases and J gave up 7 bases, with 15 bases separating them. The CDR3 coding sequence is TGTGCCAGCAGCGCGAGGACCGGCGGTGAAAAACTGTTTTTT. It translates to CASSARTGGEKLFF. Supplemented by reference TRBV2 and TRBJ1-4, the full variable domain reads EPEVTQTPSHQVTQMGQEVILRCVPISNHLYFYWYRQILGQKVEFLVSFYNNEISEKSEIFDDQFSVERPDGSNFTLKIRSTKLEDSAMYFCASSARTGGEKLFFGSGTQLSVL.

V gene TRBV2 combines with J gene TRBJ2-5, with D possibly matching TRBD2 (5 bases). The CDR3 sequence is 14 residues long. Trimming shortened V by 5 bases and J by 0 bases, and 10 bases separated the two germline ends. Per the germline V gene, CDR1 is SNHLY and CDR2 is FYNNEI. The CDR3 protein is CASSLGGYQETQYF. CDR3 nucleotide sequence: TGTGCCAGCAGTTTAGGAGGTTACCAAGAGACCCAGTACTTC.

V and J are TRBV4-2 and TRBJ1-2; a weak D match, TRBD1 (5 bases). V lost 3 bases to trimming and J lost 4 bases, with 18 bases between them. Germline lookup yields CDR1 LGHNA and CDR2 YNFKEQ. This CDR3 region has 16 residues. The CDR3 sequence: CASSHSDGGGLYGYTF. CDR3 DNA: TGTGCCAGCAGCCACTCCGACGGGGGAGGGCTCTATGGCTACACCTTC.

The chain combines TRBV30 with TRBJ1-6, with unresolved D. Trimming took 2 bases from V and 7 from J, leaving 9 bases between them. Per the germline V gene, CDR1 is GTSNPN and CDR2 is SVGIG (reference sequence). The CDR3 has 13 residues. CDR3 in DNA: TGTGCCTGGAGTAGGGCAGTAAATTCACCCCTCCACTTT. Translated: CAWSRAVNSPLHF.

The genes are TRBV14 and TRBJ2-3; D gene uncertain. Germline values: CDR1 SGHDN, CDR2 FVKESK. The CDR3 totals 11 residues. The V gene lost 10 bases and the J gene lost 4 bases, with 9 bases spanning the gap. The CDR3 spells CATGRADTQYF. DNA of the CDR3: TGTGCCACCGGTAGGGCAGATACGCAGTATTTT.

This chain connects TRBV10-1 to TRBJ2-1; 8 bases align to TRBD1. The V gene end was trimmed by 4 bases and the J gene end by 9 bases; junction bases not matched to a gene: 5. The length of the CDR3 is 13 residues. CDR1 is WNHNN, CDR2 SYGVQD, per germline (reference sequence). The CDR3 is CASSADRASEQFF. The CDR3 nucleotides are TGCGCCAGCAGTGCGGACAGGGCTAGTGAGCAGTTCTTC.